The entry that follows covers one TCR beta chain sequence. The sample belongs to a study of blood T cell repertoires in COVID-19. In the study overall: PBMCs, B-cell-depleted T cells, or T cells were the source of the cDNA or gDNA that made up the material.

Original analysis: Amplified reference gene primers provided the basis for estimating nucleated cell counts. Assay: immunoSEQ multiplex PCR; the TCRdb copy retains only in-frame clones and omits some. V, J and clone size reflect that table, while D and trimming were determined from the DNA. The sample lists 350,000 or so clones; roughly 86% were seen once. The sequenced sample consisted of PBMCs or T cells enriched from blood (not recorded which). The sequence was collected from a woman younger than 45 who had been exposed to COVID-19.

The chain's CDR3 is CASSPTPTGSLSYEQYF. Here the CDR3 DNA reads TGTGCCAGCAGTCCGACCCCGACAGGGAGTCTGAGCTACGAGCAGTACTTC. The rearrangement joins TRBV28 to TRBJ2-7; 7 bases align to TRBD1. Germline-derived CDR1 and CDR2 are MDHEN and SYDVKM. V was pared by 5 bases and J by 3 bases, with 16 bases of the junction left unmatched. CDR3 size: 17 residues.